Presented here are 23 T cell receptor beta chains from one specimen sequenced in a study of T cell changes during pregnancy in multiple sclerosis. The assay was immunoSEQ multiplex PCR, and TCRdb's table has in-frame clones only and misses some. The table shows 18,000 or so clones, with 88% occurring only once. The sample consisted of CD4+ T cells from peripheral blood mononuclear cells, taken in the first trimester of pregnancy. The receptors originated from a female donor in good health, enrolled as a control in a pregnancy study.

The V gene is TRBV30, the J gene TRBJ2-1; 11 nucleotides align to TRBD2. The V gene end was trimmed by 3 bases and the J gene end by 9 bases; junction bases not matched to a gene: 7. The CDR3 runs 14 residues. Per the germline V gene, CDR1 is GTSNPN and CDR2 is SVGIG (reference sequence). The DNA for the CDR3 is TGTGCCTGGAGCCTACTAGCGGGAGCGGCTGAGCAGTTCTTC. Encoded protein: CAWSLLAGAAEQFF.

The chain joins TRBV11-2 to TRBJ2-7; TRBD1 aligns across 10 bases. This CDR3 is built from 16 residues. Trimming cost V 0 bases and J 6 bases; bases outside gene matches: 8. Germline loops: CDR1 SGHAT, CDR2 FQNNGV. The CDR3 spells CASSLDRDRGLLEQYF. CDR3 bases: TGTGCCAGCAGCTTAGATCGGGACAGGGGACTTCTCGAGCAGTACTTC.

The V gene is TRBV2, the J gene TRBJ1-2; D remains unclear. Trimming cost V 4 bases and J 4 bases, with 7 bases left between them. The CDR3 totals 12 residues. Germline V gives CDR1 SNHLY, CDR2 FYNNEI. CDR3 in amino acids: CASSVVAYGYTF. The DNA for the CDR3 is TGTGCCAGCAGTGTGGTAGCCTATGGCTACACCTTC.

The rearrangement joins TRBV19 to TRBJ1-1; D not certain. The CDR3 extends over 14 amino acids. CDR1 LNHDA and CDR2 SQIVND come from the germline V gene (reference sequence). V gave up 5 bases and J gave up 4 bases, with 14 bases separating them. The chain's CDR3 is CASSEAGTRTEAFF. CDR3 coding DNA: TGTGCCAGTAGTGAGGCGGGTACGCGCACTGAAGCTTTCTTT. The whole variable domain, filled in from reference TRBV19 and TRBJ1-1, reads DGGITQSPKYLFRKEGQNVTLSCEQNLNHDAMYWYRQDPGQGLRLIYYSQIVNDFQKGDIAEGYSVSREKKESFPLTVTSAQKNPTAFYLCASSEAGTRTEAFFGQGTRLTVV.

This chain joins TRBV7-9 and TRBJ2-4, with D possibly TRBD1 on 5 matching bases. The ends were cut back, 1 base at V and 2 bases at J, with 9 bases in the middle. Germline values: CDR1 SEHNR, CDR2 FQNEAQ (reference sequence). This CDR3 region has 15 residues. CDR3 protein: CASSLGGSSKNIQYF. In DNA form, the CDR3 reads TGTGCCAGCAGCTTAGGGGGCTCGTCCAAAAACATTCAGTACTTC. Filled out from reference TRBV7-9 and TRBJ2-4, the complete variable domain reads DTGVSQNPRHKITKRGQNVTFRCDPISEHNRLYWYRQTLGQGPEFLTYFQNEAQLEKSRLLSDRFSAERPKGSFSTLEIQRTEQGDSAMYLCASSLGGSSKNIQYFGAGTRLSVL.

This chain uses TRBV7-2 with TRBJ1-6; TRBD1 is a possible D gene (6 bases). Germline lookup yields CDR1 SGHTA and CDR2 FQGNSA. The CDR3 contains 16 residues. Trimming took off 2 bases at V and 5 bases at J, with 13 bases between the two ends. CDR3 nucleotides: TGTGCCAGCAGCTTAATTACAGGGCCCGATAATTCACCCCTCCACTTT. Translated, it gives CASSLITGPDNSPLHF.

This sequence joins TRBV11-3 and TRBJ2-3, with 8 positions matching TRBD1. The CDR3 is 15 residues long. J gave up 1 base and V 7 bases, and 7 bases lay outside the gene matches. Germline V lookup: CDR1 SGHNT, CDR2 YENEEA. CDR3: CASTIGQGGTDTQYF. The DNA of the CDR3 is TGTGCCAGCACCATAGGACAGGGCGGCACAGATACGCAGTATTTT. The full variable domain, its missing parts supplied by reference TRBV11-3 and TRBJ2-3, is EAGVVQSPRYKIIEKKQPVAFWCNPISGHNTLYWYLQNLGQGPELLIRYENEEAVDDSQLPKDRFSAERLKGVDSTLKIQPAELGDSAVYLCASTIGQGGTDTQYFGPGTRLTVL.

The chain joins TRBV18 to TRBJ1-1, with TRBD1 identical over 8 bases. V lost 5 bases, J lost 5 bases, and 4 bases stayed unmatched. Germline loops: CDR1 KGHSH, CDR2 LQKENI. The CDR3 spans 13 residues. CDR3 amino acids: CASSKQGGTEAFF. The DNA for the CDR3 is TGTGCCAGCTCAAAACAGGGGGGGACTGAAGCTTTCTTT.

The DNA for the CDR3 is TGTGCCTGGAGTCACCTAGCGGGTGGCACCGGGGAGCTGTTTTTT. Its translation: CAWSHLAGGTGELFF. The V gene is TRBV30, the J gene TRBJ2-2, with 8 bases matching TRBD2. Germline V lookup: CDR1 GTSNPN, CDR2 SVGIG (reference sequence). V trimming: 2 bases; J trimming: 4 bases; junction bases outside the gene matches: 6. CDR3 size: 15 residues.

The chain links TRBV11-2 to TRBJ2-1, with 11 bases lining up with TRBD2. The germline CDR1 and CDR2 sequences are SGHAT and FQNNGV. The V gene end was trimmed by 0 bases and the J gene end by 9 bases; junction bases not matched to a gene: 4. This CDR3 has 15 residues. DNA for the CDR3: TGTGCCAGCAGCTTAGAAATTAGCGGGAGGGGTGAGCAGTTCTTC. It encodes CASSLEISGRGEQFF.

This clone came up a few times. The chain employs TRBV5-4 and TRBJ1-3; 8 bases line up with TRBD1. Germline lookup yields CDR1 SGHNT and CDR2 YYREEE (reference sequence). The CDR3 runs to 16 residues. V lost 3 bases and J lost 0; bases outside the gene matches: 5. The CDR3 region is CASSSRTGSSGNTIYF. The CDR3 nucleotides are TGTGCCAGCAGCTCAAGGACAGGGTCCTCTGGAAACACCATATATTTT.

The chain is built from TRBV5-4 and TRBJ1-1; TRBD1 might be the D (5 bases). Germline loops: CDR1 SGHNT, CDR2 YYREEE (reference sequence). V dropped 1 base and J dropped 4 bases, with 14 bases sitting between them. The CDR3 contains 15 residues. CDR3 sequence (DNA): TGTGCCAGCAGCTTGTTCGGGGGGGTCGGCACTGAAGCTTTCTTT. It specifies CASSLFGGVGTEAFF.

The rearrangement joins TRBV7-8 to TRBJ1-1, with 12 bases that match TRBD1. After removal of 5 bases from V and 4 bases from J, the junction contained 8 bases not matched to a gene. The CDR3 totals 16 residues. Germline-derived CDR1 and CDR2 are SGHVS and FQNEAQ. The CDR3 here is CASSEPGQGATTEAFF. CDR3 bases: TGTGCCAGCAGCGAACCGGGACAGGGGGCGACCACTGAAGCTTTCTTT.

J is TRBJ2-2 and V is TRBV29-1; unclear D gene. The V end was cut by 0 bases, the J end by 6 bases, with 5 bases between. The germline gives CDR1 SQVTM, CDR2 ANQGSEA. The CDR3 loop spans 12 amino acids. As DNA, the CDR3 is TGCAGCGTTGAAGATGGGCCCGGGGAGCTGTTTTTT. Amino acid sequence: CSVEDGPGELFF.

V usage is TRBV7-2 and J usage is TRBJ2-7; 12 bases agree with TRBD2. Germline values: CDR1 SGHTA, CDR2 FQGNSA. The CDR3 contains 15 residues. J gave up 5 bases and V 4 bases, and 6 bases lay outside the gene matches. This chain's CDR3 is CASSSGLAGINEQYF. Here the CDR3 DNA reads TGTGCCAGCAGCTCCGGACTAGCGGGGATCAACGAGCAGTACTTC.

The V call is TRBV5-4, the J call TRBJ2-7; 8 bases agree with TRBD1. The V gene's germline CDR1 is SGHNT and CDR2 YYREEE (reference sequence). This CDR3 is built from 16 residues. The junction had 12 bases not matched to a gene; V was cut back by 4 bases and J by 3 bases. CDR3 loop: CASSPTGGSPIYEQYF. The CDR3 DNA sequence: TGTGCCAGCAGCCCCACAGGGGGATCCCCCATCTACGAGCAGTACTTC.

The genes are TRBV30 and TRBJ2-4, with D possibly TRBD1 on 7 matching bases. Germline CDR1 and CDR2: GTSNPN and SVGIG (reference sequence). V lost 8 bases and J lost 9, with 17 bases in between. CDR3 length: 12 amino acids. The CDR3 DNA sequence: TGTGCCCGAGGAGGGGGCGCGGGCATTCAGTACTTC. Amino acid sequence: CARGGGAGIQYF.

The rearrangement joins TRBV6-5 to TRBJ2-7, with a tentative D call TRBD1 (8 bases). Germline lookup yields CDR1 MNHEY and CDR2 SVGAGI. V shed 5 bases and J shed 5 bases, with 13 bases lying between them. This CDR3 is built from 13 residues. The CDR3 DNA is TGTGCCAGCAGTATACAGGGGGGGAACGAGCAGTACTTC. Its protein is CASSIQGGNEQYF.

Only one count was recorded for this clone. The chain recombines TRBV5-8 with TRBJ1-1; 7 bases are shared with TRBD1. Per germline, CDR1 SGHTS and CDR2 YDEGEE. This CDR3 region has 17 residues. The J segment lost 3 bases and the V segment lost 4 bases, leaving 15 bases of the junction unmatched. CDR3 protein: CASSLRQGASGDTEAFF. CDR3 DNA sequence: TGTGCCAGCAGCCTCCGACAGGGAGCGTCGGGGGACACTGAAGCTTTCTTT.

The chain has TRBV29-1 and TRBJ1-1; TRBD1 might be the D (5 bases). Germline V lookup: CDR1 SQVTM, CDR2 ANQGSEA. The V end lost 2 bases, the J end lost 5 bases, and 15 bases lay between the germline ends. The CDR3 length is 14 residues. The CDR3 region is CSVERAGRETEAFF. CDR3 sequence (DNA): TGCAGCGTTGAAAGGGCAGGGAGGGAAACTGAAGCTTTCTTT.

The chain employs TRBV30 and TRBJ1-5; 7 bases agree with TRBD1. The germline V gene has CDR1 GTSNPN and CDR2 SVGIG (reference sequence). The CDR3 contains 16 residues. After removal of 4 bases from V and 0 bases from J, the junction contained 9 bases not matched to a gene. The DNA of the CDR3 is TGTGCCTGGACGACAGGGACCCCTTATAGCAATCAGCCCCAGCATTTT. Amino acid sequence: CAWTTGTPYSNQPQHF.

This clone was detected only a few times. CDR3 protein: CASSVARQGEQYF. CDR3 sequence (DNA): TGTGCCAGCAGCGTAGCGAGGCAGGGGGAGCAGTACTTC. This chain connects TRBV9 to TRBJ2-7; a weak D match, TRBD1 (6 bases). This CDR3 is 13 amino acids long. Germline V gene lookup returns CDR1 SGDLS and CDR2 YYNGEE. Between the trimmed V and J ends, which lost 0 bases and 7 bases, there was a span of 11 bases.

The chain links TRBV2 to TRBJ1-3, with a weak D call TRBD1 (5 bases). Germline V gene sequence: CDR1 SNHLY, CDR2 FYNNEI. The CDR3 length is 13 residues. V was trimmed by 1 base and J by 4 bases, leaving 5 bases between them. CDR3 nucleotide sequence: TGTGCCAGCAGTGAAGACAGGGGAAACACCATATATTTT. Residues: CASSEDRGNTIYF.